The next 5 T cell receptor beta chains were all read from a single sample in a study of PD-1 blockade in classical Hodgkin lymphoma. TCRdb's table, derived via immunoSEQ multiplex PCR, lists solely in-frame clones and lacks some. In the table there are fewer than 30,000 clones, roughly four fifths of which are singletons. No patient escaped relapse after autologous stem cell transplantation, and brentuximab vedotin exposure varied. Sequences were derived from peripheral blood mononuclear cells (PBMCs), sampled before the second cycle of nivolumab. These receptors originate from a human donor with classical Hodgkin lymphoma.

This clone was picked up one time. The chain recombines TRBV19 with TRBJ2-3, with a possible D match to TRBD2 (5 bases). Germline-derived CDR1 and CDR2 are LNHDA and SQIVND (reference sequence). V lost 5 bases, J lost 1 base, and 13 bases lay in between. CDR3 length: 15 amino acids. The CDR3 nucleotides read TGTGCCAGTAGTGGGGTTCAGAGGGGCACAGATACGCAGTATTTT. Amino acids: CASSGVQRGTDTQYF.

The chain links TRBV7-9 to TRBJ1-4; D may be TRBD1 (5 bases). V was clipped by 5 bases and J by 8 bases, with 18 bases between them. The CDR3 runs to 15 residues. Germline CDR1 reads SEHNR; CDR2 reads FQNEAQ (reference sequence). This CDR3 reads CASSPPGRDGEKLFF. CDR3 DNA sequence: TGTGCCAGCAGCCCCCCGGGGAGGGACGGCGAAAAACTGTTTTTT.

The gene calls are TRBV6-5 and TRBJ1-6; the D gene is possibly TRBD1 (6 bases). Germline V CDR1 and CDR2: MNHEY, SVGAGI. The CDR3 extends over 15 amino acids. Trimming removed 5 bases at V and 8 bases at J, with 16 bases between. The CDR3 reads CASSRDIPTYSPLHF. CDR3 nucleotides: TGTGCCAGCAGTCGGGACATCCCGACCTATTCACCCCTCCACTTT.

CDR3 sequence reads: CSVRQGGGTQYF. CDR3 bases: TGCAGCGTGAGACAGGGAGGTGGGACCCAGTACTTC. The chain uses TRBV29-1 and TRBJ2-5, with D tentatively TRBD1 (7 bases). Germline CDR1 is SQVTM and CDR2 is ANQGSEA. The CDR3 runs 12 residues. Trimming removed 6 bases at V and 7 bases at J, with 15 bases between.

V gene TRBV6-4 combines with J gene TRBJ2-3; 9 positions agree with TRBD1. With V trimmed by 0 bases and J by 6 bases, 4 bases remained unmatched. The CDR3 has 15 amino acids. CDR1 and CDR2 from the germline V gene are MRHNA and SNTAGT. The CDR3 is CASSDSTGGRDTQYF. CDR3 coding DNA: TGTGCCAGCAGTGACTCGACAGGGGGGAGGGATACGCAGTATTTT.